Below, one T cell receptor beta chain is given with its context. The sample comes from a study of T cells in Graves' hyperthyroidism and ophthalmopathy. Researchers took RNA transcripts and amplified the TCR beta CDR3 regions from them. TCR CDR3 regions were first amplified by RT-PCR with HTBI primers. TCRdb reanalysed the multiplex PCR reads using MiXCR and keeps one entry per CDR3 protein. The repertoire holds 250,000 or so distinct CDR3 sequences, about 14% seen once, with about 14% in the top ten. Germline trimming cut 6 bases from V and 4 bases from J; bases unmatched to any gene: 10. Germline CDR1 and CDR2: LGHNA and YNFKEQ. CDR3 length: 15 residues. The hyperthyroidism was newly diagnosed and had lasted under 2 months; the patients were aged 18 to 65.

The source material was blood. The chain recombines TRBV4-2 with TRBJ2-5; TRBD1 agrees at 8 bases. This receptor was identified in a woman aged 40-49 years with Graves' hyperthyroidism that later progressed to Graves' ophthalmopathy. CDR3 in DNA: TGTGCCAGCAGATATACAGGGGGAGGTGGAGAGACCCAGTACTTC. Its protein product is CASRYTGGGGETQYF.